This entry concerns a single T cell receptor (beta chain). Its antigen is unidentified. The data were taken from a study of cytomegalovirus exposure and HLA in healthy donors. Notes on the study in general: TCR beta V- and J-gene trimming, according to a later analysis, was linked to a missense DCLRE1C variant. Reportedly, cytomegalovirus status was diagnosed with high sensitivity and specificity. A further, later analysis showed that HLA-associated TCR beta chains (compared with equally common others) were more clonally expanded.

In the PCR, 60 Vbeta and 13 Jbeta primers were used. TCRdb's table, derived via immunoSEQ multiplex PCR, lists solely in-frame clones and lacks some. Here the sample spans 96,000 or so clones, 65% to 75% being singletons. Unmatched junction bases numbered 7, after V lost 4 bases and J lost 9 bases. Germline V gene data show CDR1 as MNHNY and CDR2 as SVGAGI (reference sequence). This CDR3 contains 15 residues. The rearrangement joins TRBV6-6 to TRBJ1-6; TRBD1 aligns across 9 bases. The TCR originated in a female donor in good health and CMV-seropositive. Source material: PBMCs. CDR3 protein: CASSFLQGARSPLHF. CDR3 coding DNA: TGTGCCAGCAGTTTCCTACAGGGGGCTCGTTCACCCCTCCACTTT.